This TCR beta chain was recorded in a study of neurological immune-mediated disorders. Trimming removed 1 base from V and 3 bases from J, with 12 bases in between. The CDR3 loop spans 16 amino acids. The germline V gene encodes CDR1 LGHNA and CDR2 YSLEER. This clonotype was observed a handful of times. TCRdb reprocessed the 5' RACE reads with MiXCR, giving one entry per CDR3 protein. This sample carries some 41,000 distinct CDR3 sequences, 2.5% of them seen once, and the ten largest clones take 9.5% to 15%. The source of this sequence is a young man with multiple sclerosis. Material: PBMCs. The rearrangement uses TRBV4-3 and TRBJ1-4; D is perhaps TRBD1 (6 bases). CDR3 residues: CASSQAPGGPNEKLFF. DNA for the CDR3: TGCGCCAGCAGCCAAGCCCCGGGGGGGCCTAATGAAAAACTGTTTTTT.